The next 25 T cell receptor beta chains were all read from a single sample in a study of blood T cells in healthy people across ages. Together with a sample-barcoded 5' primer, a J-beta primer mix was included in a second PCR lasting about 7 to 11 cycles. TCRdb reanalysed the 5' RACE reads using MiXCR and keeps one entry per CDR3 protein. The sample holds about 680,000 distinct CDR3 sequences; around 45% are singletons and the top ten take about 32%. What was sequenced was blood. These receptors all come from a woman in her sixties or seventies in good health.

The V and J genes are TRBV20-1 and TRBJ2-1; 9 bases are shared with TRBD2. Per germline, CDR1 DFQATT and CDR2 SNEGSKA (reference sequence). Trimming cost V 3 bases and J 4 bases; bases outside gene matches: 10. The CDR3 is 16 amino acids. DNA for the CDR3: TGCAGTGCTAGGGGGATAGCGGGAGCGATTTACAATGAGCAGTTCTTC. As protein: CSARGIAGAIYNEQFF.

This clonotype has a single count. The rearrangement uses TRBV28 and TRBJ2-3; D is ambiguous. CDR1 is MDHEN and CDR2 is SYDVKM in the germline V gene. The CDR3 sequence is 14 residues long. Trimming left V 5 bases short and J 0 bases short, with 9 bases between. The CDR3 here is CASSVSVSTDTQYF. CDR3 DNA: TGTGCCAGCAGTGTCAGCGTAAGCACAGATACGCAGTATTTT. The variable domain in full, completed from reference TRBV28 and TRBJ2-3, reads DVKVTQSSRYLVKRTGEKVFLECVQDMDHENMFWYRQDPGLGLRLIYFSYDVKMKEKGDIPEGYSVSREKKERFSLILESASTNQTSMYLCASSVSVSTDTQYFGPGTRLTVL.

The CDR3 DNA reads as TGTGCCAGCAGCCAATGGGGACAGGGACAAGAGACCCAGTACTTC. It specifies CASSQWGQGQETQYF. This rearrangement joins TRBV4-2 to TRBJ2-5; 9 nucleotides agree with TRBD1. In germline, CDR1 is LGHNA, CDR2 YNFKEQ. There are 15 residues in the CDR3. V dropped 2 bases and J dropped 2; count of bases not matched to a gene: 3.

This clonotype has only a few counts. The CDR3 is CASSPKRESKQYF. For the CDR3, the DNA is TGTGCCAGCAGTCCGAAGCGGGAGTCCAAGCAGTACTTC. The chain has TRBV6-5 and TRBJ2-5, with 8 bases matching TRBD2. CDR1 is MNHEY, CDR2 SVGAGI, per germline. This CDR3 is 13 amino acids long. J lost 11 bases, V lost 5 bases, and 10 bases had no gene match.

This clonotype was observed a few times. The gene calls are TRBV7-2 and TRBJ1-4, with 7 bases fitting TRBD1. Losses at the gene ends were 4 bases for V and 7 bases for J; bases not matched to a gene: 6. This CDR3 spans 14 amino acids. The germline V gene encodes CDR1 SGHTA and CDR2 FQGNSA. The chain's CDR3 is CASSSGGLSEKLFF. The DNA for the CDR3 is TGTGCCAGCAGCTCAGGGGGGCTTAGTGAAAAACTGTTTTTT.

This chain joins TRBV7-8 and TRBJ2-5; 8 bases agree with TRBD1. The J call is uncertain, as TRBJ2-7 better fits the DNA end. CDR1 SGHVS and CDR2 FQNEAQ come from the germline V gene. This CDR3 has 15 residues. Here the CDR3 DNA reads TGTGCCAGCAGCTTAAGCGGACAGGGTAGGGTCGAGCAGTACTTC. As protein: CASSLSGQGRVEQYF.

This clonotype has a handful of counts. The CDR3 DNA follows: TGTGCCACCAGTTTTAGCGGGACTTACAATGAGCAGTTCTTC. Translated, it gives CATSFSGTYNEQFF. The chain recombines TRBV24-1 with TRBJ2-1; 8 nucleotides align to TRBD2. From germline, CDR1 is KGHDR and CDR2 SFDVKD. Unmatched junction bases numbered 4, after V lost 6 bases and J lost 4 bases. This CDR3 has 14 residues.

The V gene is TRBV7-9, the J gene TRBJ2-3; a weak D match, TRBD2 (6 bases). The germline V gene encodes CDR1 SEHNR and CDR2 FQNEAQ (reference sequence). This CDR3 comprises 12 residues. Trimming shortened V by 5 bases and J by 8 bases, and 11 bases separated the two germline ends. The CDR3 bases are TGTGCCAGCAGCCGACTAGTGGGTACGCAGTATTTT. Protein: CASSRLVGTQYF.

This clonotype was observed a few times. This chain joins TRBV5-1 and TRBJ1-1; 9 bases line up with TRBD1. V lost 1 base and J lost 2; bases outside the gene matches: 6. CDR1 is SGHRS and CDR2 is YFSETQ in the germline V gene. The CDR3 has 16 residues. CDR3 sequence: CASSLYNRGPNTEAFF. DNA for the CDR3: TGCGCCAGCAGCTTGTATAACAGGGGGCCTAACACTGAAGCTTTCTTT.

In regard to this clonotype: This could be a read error, since a much larger clone is one nucleotide away. The chain employs TRBV7-9 and TRBJ2-7; D unresolved. In germline, CDR1 is SEHNR, CDR2 FQNEAQ (reference sequence). This CDR3 has 12 residues. The DNA for the CDR3 is TGTGCCGGCAGTTGGACGCTCTACGAGCAGTACTTC. Translation gives CAGSWTLYEQYF.

The rearrangement links TRBV29-1 to TRBJ2-7, with TRBD2 matching over 8 bases. The V gene end was trimmed by 6 bases and the J gene end by 9 bases; junction bases not matched to a gene: 13. Germline V CDR1 and CDR2: SQVTM, ANQGSEA. This CDR3 has 13 amino acids. This chain's CDR3 is CSVWTGLAFWQYF. CDR3 sequence (DNA): TGCAGCGTATGGACCGGACTAGCTTTTTGGCAGTACTTC.

The J gene is TRBJ1-6, the V gene TRBV12-3 or TRBV12-4, with 8 bases fitting TRBD1. Trimming cost V 4 bases and J 5 bases; bases outside gene matches: 4. The CDR3 is made up of 15 amino acids. The CDR3 protein is CASSSGQEDNSPLHF. The DNA for the CDR3 is TGTGCCAGCAGTTCGGGACAGGAGGATAATTCACCCCTCCACTTT.

This clonotype showed up just a few times. The V call is TRBV20-1, the J call TRBJ1-1; D gene uncertain. The CDR3 has 13 residues. The germline V gene encodes CDR1 DFQATT and CDR2 SNEGSKA (reference sequence). V was shortened by 6 bases and J by 0 bases, with 11 bases between the two germline ends. CDR3 DNA: TGCAGTGCGACGGGCCAAATGAACACTGAAGCTTTCTTT. The encoded protein is CSATGQMNTEAFF.

The V call is TRBV10-3, the J call TRBJ2-5; TRBD2 aligns across 10 bases. The CDR3 has 15 residues. Germline values: CDR1 ENHRY, CDR2 SYGVKD. V lost 6 bases, J lost 11 bases, and 15 bases stayed unmatched. CDR3 sequence (DNA): TGTGCCATCAGCGAAACTAGCGGGATCTACAATGAGCAGTACTTC. Amino acids: CAISETSGIYNEQYF.

This clonotype was recorded a few times. The chain has TRBV5-1 and TRBJ1-1; D gene uncertain. V lost 5 bases, J lost 2 bases, and 13 bases lay in between. Germline V gives CDR1 SGHRS, CDR2 YFSETQ. The length of the CDR3 is 14 residues. The CDR3 spells CASRFDPGNTEAFF. In DNA form, the CDR3 reads TGCGCCAGCAGATTTGACCCCGGAAACACTGAAGCTTTCTTT.

This chain connects TRBV20-1 to TRBJ2-7, with D perhaps TRBD2 (6 bases). CDR3 length equals 11 residues. CDR1 and CDR2 (germline): DFQATT, SNEGSKA (reference sequence). The CDR3 sequence: CSSGGDYEQYF. CDR3 nucleotide sequence: TGCAGCTCTGGAGGGGATTACGAGCAGTACTTC.

V and J are TRBV5-6 and TRBJ1-2, with D hard to call. There are 14 residues in the CDR3. CDR1 and CDR2 (germline): SGHDT, YYEEEE. Trimming stripped 2 bases from V and 2 bases from J, with 10 bases between. The CDR3 nucleotides are TGTGCCAGCAGCTTCGGGTTTTCGAACTATGGCTACACCTTC. Protein sequence: CASSFGFSNYGYTF.

The chain employs TRBV5-1 and TRBJ2-5, with D hard to call. The DNA end favors TRBJ2-7, so the J call may be wrong. The CDR3 covers 16 residues. Germline CDR1 is SGHRS and CDR2 is YFSETQ. The CDR3 here is CASSLGFDRDSYEQYF. As DNA, the CDR3 is TGCGCCAGCAGCTTGGGGTTCGATAGGGACTCCTACGAGCAGTACTTC.

Worth noting for this clonotype: This may arise from a read error, as a much more abundant clone is one base away. The chain is built from TRBV20-1 and TRBJ2-5, with 8 positions matching TRBD2. The CDR3 runs to 14 residues. Germline-derived CDR1 and CDR2 are DFQATT and SNEGSKA (reference sequence). V was clipped by 6 bases and J by 3 bases; unmatched bases: 9. CDR3 in amino acids: CSAPGGAGEETQYF. For the CDR3, the DNA is TGCAGTGCCCCCGGGGGAGCGGGAGAAGAGACCCAGTACTTC.

This sequence joins TRBV20-1 and TRBJ2-1; D is unresolved. Germline lookup yields CDR1 DFQATT and CDR2 SNEGSKA (reference sequence). The CDR3 contains 12 residues. V gave up 4 bases and J gave up 7 bases, with 11 bases separating them. Written as DNA, the CDR3 is TGCAGTGCTACCCTTCATGGGAATGAGCAGTTCTTC. It codes for CSATLHGNEQFF.

This clonotype was observed a handful of times. This chain joins TRBV7-2 and TRBJ1-6; D is uncertain. Trimming took off 5 bases at V and 0 bases at J, with 8 bases between the two ends. This CDR3 spans 15 amino acids. The germline gives CDR1 SGHTA, CDR2 FQGNSA. This chain's CDR3 is CASSVRSSYNSPLHF. CDR3 coding DNA: TGTGCCAGCAGCGTCAGGAGCTCCTATAATTCACCCCTCCACTTT. Using reference TRBV7-2 and TRBJ1-6 for the parts outside the CDR3, the full variable domain is GAGVSQSPSNKVTEKGKDVELRCDPISGHTALYWYRQSLGQGLEFLIYFQGNSAPDKSGLPSDRFSAERTGGSVSTLTIQRTQQEDSAVYLCASSVRSSYNSPLHFGNGTRLTVT.

The V call is TRBV5-4, the J call TRBJ2-2, with no clear D. V gave up 1 base and J gave up 5 bases, with 6 bases separating them. The V gene's germline CDR1 is SGHNT and CDR2 YYREEE (reference sequence). This CDR3 has 13 residues. The chain's CDR3 is CASSLLDTGELFF. DNA of the CDR3: TGTGCCAGCAGCTTGCTGGATACCGGGGAGCTGTTTTTT. The variable domain in full, completed from reference TRBV5-4 and TRBJ2-2, reads ETGVTQSPTHLIKTRGQQVTLRCSSQSGHNTVSWYQQALGQGPQFIFQYYREEENGRGNFPPRFSGLQFPNYSSELNVNALELDDSALYLCASSLLDTGELFFGEGSRLTVL.

The gene calls are TRBV4-1 and TRBJ2-1, with a possible D match to TRBD1 (5 bases). Germline V gene data show CDR1 as MGHRA and CDR2 as YSYEKL. V was clipped by 4 bases and J by 4 bases, with 17 bases between them. CDR3 length: 16 residues. CDR3 sequence reads: CASSPAQKGEYNEQFF. Written as DNA, the CDR3 is TGCGCCAGCAGCCCGGCCCAGAAAGGGGAATACAATGAGCAGTTCTTC.

The chain employs TRBV28 and TRBJ2-7; D ambiguous. This CDR3 spans 12 amino acids. Per the germline V gene, CDR1 is MDHEN and CDR2 is SYDVKM. Trimming shortened V by 6 bases and J by 5 bases, and 11 bases separated the two germline ends. DNA of the CDR3: TGTGCCAGCAGGTCGGTGGGCGACGAGCAGTACTTC. Protein product: CASRSVGDEQYF.

This clonotype was seen a handful of times. This sequence joins TRBV20-1 and TRBJ2-7; D remains ambiguous. V lost 5 bases and J lost 0, with 14 bases in between. This CDR3 comprises 14 residues. The germline gives CDR1 DFQATT, CDR2 SNEGSKA (reference sequence). CDR3 in DNA: TGCAGTGCTCTCAGCGAGACCTCCTCCTACGAGCAGTACTTC. As protein: CSALSETSSYEQYF.